This TCR beta chain was sequenced for a study of graft-versus-host responses after intestinal transplantation. Findings and caveats of the study: HvG clone declines early post-transplant were associated with peak circulating GvH levels. The presence of high graft-versus-host to host-versus-graft clonal ratios in allografts characterized patients with graft-donor T cell macrochimerism.

This clone was detected a few times. Responders labeled with CFSE (roughly 200,000) were plated with roughly 200,000 irradiated, violet-dye-labeled stimulators. Sorted cells were CFSE-low CD3+CD4+ or CD3+CD8+ proliferating responders. The data were produced by immunoSEQ multiplex PCR, yet TCRdb's version contains in-frame clones alone and is incomplete. The table shows about 18,000 clones, with around 39% occurring only once. Germline values: CDR1 SQVTM, CDR2 ANQGSEA. The germline V and J ends were trimmed by 5 bases and 3 bases, with 13 bases remaining between them. The length of the CDR3 is 13 residues.

This TCR was recovered from a human patient who received an intestinal transplant. Sequencing used alloreactive CD4+ T cells from a mixed lymphocyte reaction culture, obtained before intestinal transplant. The subset here: CFSE-low proliferating T cells sorted from roughly six-day pre-transplant mixed lymphocyte reaction (GvH or HvG direction). This rearrangement joins TRBV29-1 to TRBJ1-2; D not certain. The CDR3 loop reads CSVQAGGYYGYTF. As DNA, the CDR3 is TGCAGCGTTCAGGCAGGTGGATACTATGGCTACACCTTC.